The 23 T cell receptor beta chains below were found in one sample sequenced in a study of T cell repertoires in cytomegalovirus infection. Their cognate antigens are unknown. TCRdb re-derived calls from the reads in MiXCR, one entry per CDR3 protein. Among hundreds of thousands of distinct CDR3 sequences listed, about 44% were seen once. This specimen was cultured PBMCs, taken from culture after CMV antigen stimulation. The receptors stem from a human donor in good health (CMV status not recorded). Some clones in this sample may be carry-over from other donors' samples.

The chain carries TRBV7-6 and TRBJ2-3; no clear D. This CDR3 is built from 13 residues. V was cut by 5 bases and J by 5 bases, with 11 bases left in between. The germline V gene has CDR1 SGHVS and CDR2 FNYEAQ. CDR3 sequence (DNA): TGTGCCAGCAGCCTTCCGTTTGGAGATACGCAGTATTTT. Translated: CASSLPFGDTQYF.

For the CDR3, the DNA is TGTGCCAGCAGCTTTGCGGGGACGATCCAAGAGACCCAGTACTTC. This codes for CASSFAGTIQETQYF. The V call is TRBV7-9, the J call TRBJ2-5; possibly TRBD2 for D (6 bases). Germline lookup yields CDR1 SEHNR and CDR2 FQNEAQ (reference sequence). The CDR3 is 15 residues long. The V gene lost 3 bases and the J gene lost 1 base, with 12 bases spanning the gap.

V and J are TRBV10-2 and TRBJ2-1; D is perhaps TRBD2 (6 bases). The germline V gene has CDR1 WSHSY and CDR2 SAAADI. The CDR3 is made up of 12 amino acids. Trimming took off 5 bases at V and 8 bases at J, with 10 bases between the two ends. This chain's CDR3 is CASSPLADEQFF. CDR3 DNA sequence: TGCGCCAGCAGTCCCTTAGCGGATGAGCAGTTCTTC.

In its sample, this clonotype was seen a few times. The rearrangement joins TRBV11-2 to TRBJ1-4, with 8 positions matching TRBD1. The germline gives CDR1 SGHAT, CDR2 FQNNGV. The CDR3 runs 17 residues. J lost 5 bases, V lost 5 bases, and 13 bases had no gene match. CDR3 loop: CASSPTTLGQENEKLFF. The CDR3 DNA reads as TGTGCCAGCAGCCCTACGACCCTGGGACAGGAGAATGAAAAACTGTTTTTT.

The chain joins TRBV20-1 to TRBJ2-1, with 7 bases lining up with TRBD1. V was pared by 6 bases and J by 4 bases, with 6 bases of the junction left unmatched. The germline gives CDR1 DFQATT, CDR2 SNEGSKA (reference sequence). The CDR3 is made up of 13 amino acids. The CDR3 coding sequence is TGCAGTGCGGGGACAGCCCTATACAATGAGCAGTTCTTC. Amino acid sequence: CSAGTALYNEQFF.

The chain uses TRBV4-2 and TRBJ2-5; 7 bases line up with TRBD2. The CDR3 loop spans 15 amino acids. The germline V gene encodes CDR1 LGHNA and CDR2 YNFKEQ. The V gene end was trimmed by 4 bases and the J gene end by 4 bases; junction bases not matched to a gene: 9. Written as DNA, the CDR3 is TGTGCCAGCAGCCGGGGGGGGTGGGCCACAGAGACCCAGTACTTC. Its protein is CASSRGGWATETQYF.

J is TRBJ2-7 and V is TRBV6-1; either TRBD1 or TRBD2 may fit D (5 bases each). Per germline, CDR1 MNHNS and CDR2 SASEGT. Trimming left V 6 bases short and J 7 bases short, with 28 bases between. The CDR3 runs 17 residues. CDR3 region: CASSDQVPGTGRGEQYF. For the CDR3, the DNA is TGTGCCAGCAGCGACCAGGTCCCCGGGACGGGGAGAGGGGAGCAGTACTTC.

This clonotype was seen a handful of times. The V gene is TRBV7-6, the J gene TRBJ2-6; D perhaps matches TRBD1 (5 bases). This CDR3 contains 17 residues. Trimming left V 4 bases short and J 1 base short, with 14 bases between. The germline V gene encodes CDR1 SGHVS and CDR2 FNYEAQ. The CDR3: CASSSQIRGSGANVLTF. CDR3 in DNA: TGTGCCAGCAGCTCACAAATAAGGGGTTCTGGGGCCAACGTCCTGACTTTC.

Here the CDR3 DNA reads TGTGCCAGCAGCCCCGAACCCCTAGGGGAACTGTTTTTT. Translated, it gives CASSPEPLGELFF. The gene calls are TRBV7-6 and TRBJ1-4; TRBD1 might be the D (5 bases). Germline CDR1 is SGHVS and CDR2 is FNYEAQ. This CDR3 region has 13 residues. The V end lost 5 bases, the J end lost 12 bases, and 16 bases lay between the germline ends. Variable domain in full (rest from reference TRBV7-6 and TRBJ1-4): GAGVSQSPRYKVTKRGQDVALRCDPISGHVSLYWYRQALGQGPEFLTYFNYEAQQDKSGLPNDRFSAERPEGSISTLTIQRTEQRDSAMYRCASSPEPLGELFFGSGTQLSVL.

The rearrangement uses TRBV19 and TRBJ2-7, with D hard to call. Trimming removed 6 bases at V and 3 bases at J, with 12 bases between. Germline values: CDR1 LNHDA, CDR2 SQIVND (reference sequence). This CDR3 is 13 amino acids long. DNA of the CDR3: TGTGCCAGTAGGTCAGTCAGTAGCTACGAGCAGTACTTC. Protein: CASRSVSSYEQYF.

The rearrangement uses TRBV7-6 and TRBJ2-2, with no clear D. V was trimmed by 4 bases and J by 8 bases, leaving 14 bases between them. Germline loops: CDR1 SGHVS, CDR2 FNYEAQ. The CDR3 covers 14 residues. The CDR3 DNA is TGTGCCAGCAGCTACCGGGCCGAGAAAGGGGAGCTGTTTTTT. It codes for CASSYRAEKGELFF. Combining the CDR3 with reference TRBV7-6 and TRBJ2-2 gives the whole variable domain GAGVSQSPRYKVTKRGQDVALRCDPISGHVSLYWYRQALGQGPEFLTYFNYEAQQDKSGLPNDRFSAERPEGSISTLTIQRTEQRDSAMYRCASSYRAEKGELFFGEGSRLTVL.

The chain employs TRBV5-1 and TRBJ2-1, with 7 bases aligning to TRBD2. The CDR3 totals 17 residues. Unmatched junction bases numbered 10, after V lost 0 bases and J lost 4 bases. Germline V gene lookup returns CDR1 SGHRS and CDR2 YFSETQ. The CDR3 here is CASSLGQGLAVYNEQFF. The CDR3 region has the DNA TGCGCCAGCAGCTTGGGCCAAGGGCTAGCGGTTTACAATGAGCAGTTCTTC.

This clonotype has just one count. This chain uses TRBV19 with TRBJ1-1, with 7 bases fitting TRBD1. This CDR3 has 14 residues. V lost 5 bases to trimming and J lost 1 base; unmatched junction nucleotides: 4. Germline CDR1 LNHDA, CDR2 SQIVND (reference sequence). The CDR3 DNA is TGTGCCAGTAGTTACCGGGACAGGAACACTGAAGCTTTCTTT. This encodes CASSYRDRNTEAFF.

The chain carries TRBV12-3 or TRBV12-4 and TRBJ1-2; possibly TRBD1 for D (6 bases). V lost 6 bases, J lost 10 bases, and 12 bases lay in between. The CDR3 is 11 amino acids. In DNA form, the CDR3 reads TGTGCCAGCAGCACCTCAGGGGTCTACACCTTC. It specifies CASSTSGVYTF.

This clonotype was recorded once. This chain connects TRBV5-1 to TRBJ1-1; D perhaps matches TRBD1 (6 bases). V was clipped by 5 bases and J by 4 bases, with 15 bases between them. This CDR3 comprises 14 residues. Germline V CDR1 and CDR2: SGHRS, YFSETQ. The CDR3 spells CASREGGGSTEAFF. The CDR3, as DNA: TGCGCCAGCAGAGAGGGGGGAGGTTCCACTGAAGCTTTCTTT.

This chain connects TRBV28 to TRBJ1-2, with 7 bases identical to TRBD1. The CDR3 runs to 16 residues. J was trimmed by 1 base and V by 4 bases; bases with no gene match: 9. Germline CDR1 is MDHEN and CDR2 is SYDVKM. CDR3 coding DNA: TGTGCCAGCAGTTCGCCCGGGACAGTTAATAACTATGGCTACACCTTC. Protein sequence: CASSSPGTVNNYGYTF.

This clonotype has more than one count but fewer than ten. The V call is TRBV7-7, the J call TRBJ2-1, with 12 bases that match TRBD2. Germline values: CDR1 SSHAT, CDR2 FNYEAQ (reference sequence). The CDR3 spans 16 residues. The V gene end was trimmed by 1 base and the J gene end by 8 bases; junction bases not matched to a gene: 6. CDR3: CASSLEASGGADEQFF. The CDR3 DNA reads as TGTGCCAGCAGCTTAGAGGCTAGCGGGGGGGCGGATGAGCAGTTCTTC.

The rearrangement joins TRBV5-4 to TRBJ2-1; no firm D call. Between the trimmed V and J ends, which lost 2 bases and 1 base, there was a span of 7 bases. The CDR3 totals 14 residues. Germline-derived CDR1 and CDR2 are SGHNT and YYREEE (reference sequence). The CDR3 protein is CASSLSESYNEQFF. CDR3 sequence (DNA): TGTGCCAGCAGCTTATCTGAGTCCTACAATGAGCAGTTCTTC.

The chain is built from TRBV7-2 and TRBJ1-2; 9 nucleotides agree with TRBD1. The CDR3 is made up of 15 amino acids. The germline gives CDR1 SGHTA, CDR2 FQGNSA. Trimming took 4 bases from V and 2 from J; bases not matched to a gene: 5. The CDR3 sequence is CASSYTGGGNYGYTF. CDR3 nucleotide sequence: TGTGCCAGCAGCTATACAGGGGGCGGAAACTATGGCTACACCTTC.

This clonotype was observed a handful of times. The CDR3 loop reads CASSPPGGRSYNEQFF. DNA of the CDR3: TGTGCCAGCAGCCCCCCGGGCGGCCGCTCCTACAATGAGCAGTTCTTC. The chain employs TRBV7-2 and TRBJ2-1; D uncertain. Between the trimmed V and J ends, which lost 5 bases and 0 bases, there was a span of 14 bases. Germline CDR1 and CDR2: SGHTA and FQGNSA. This CDR3 spans 16 amino acids.

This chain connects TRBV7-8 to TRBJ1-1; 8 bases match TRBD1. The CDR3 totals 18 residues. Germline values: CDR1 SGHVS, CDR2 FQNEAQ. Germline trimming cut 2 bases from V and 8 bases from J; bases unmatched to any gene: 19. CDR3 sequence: CASSLKRNGAGGYLEAFF. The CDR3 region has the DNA TGTGCCAGCAGCTTAAAGAGGAATGGGGCAGGGGGCTATTTGGAAGCTTTCTTT.

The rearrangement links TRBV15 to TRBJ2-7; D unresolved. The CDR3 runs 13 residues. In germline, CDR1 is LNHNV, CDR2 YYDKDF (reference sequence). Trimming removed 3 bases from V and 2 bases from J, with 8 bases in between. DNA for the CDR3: TGTGCCACCAGCAGTGGTCACCCCTACGAGCAGTACTTC. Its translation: CATSSGHPYEQYF.

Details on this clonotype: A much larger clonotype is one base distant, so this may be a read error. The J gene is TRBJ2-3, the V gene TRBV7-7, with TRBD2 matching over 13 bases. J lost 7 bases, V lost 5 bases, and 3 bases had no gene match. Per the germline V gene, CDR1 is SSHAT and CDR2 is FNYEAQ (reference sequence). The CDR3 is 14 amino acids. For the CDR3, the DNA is TGTGCCAGCAGCCTGGGACTAGCGGGGTATACGCAGTATTTT. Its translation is CASSLGLAGYTQYF.